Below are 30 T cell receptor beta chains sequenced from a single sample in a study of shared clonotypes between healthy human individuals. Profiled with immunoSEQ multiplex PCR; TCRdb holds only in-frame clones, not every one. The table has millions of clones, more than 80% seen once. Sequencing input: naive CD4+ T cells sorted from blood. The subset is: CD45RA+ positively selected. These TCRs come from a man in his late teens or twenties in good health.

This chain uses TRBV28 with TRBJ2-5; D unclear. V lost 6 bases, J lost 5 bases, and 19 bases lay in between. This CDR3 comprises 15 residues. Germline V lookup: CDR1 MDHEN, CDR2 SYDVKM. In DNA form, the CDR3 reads TGTGCCAGCAGCTCTCGCCGATGGGCCGAGGAGACCCAGTACTTC. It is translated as CASSSRRWAEETQYF.

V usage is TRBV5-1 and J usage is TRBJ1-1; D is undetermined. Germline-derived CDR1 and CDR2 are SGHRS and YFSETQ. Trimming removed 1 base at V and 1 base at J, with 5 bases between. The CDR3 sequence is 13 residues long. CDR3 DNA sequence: TGCGCCAGCAGCTTGACGTGGAACACTGAAGCTTTCTTT. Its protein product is CASSLTWNTEAFF.

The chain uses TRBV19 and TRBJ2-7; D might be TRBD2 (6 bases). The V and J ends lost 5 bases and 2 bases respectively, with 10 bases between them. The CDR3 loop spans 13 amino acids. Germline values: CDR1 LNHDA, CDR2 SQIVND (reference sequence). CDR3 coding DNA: TGTGCCAGTAGTCTGGGACTTACCTACGAGCAGTACTTC. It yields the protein CASSLGLTYEQYF.

CDR3 sequence (DNA): TGTGCCAGCAGCCCCCGTGACAGGGGTTTCTACGAGCAGTACTTC. This codes for CASSPRDRGFYEQYF. The chain recombines TRBV5-6 with TRBJ2-7, with 8 bases identical to TRBD1. Germline V gives CDR1 SGHDT, CDR2 YYEEEE. The CDR3 is 15 residues long. J was trimmed by 3 bases and V by 4 bases; bases with no gene match: 9.

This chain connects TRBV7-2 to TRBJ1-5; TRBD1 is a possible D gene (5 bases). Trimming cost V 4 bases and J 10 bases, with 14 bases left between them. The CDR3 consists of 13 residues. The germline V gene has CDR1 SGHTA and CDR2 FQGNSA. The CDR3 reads CASSSDSQGPQHF. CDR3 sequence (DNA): TGTGCCAGCAGCTCCGACTCTCAGGGACCCCAGCATTTT.

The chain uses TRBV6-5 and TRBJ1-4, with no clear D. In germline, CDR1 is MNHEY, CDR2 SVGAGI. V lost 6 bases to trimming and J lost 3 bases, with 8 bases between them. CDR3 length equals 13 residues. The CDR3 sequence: CASRRVSNEKLFF. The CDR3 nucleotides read TGTGCCAGCAGGAGGGTATCTAATGAAAAACTGTTTTTT.

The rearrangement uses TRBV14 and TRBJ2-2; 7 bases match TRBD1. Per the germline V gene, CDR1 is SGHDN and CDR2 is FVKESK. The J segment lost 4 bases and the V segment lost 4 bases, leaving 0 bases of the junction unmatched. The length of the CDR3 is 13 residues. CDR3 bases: TGTGCCAGCAGCCGGGACAGCACCGGGGAGCTGTTTTTT. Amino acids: CASSRDSTGELFF.

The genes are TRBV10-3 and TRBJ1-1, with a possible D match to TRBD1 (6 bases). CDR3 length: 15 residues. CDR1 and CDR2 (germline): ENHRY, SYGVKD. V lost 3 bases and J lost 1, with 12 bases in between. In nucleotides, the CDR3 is TGTGCCATCAGTGATAAAAAGACAGGGAACACTGAAGCTTTCTTT. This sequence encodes CAISDKKTGNTEAFF.

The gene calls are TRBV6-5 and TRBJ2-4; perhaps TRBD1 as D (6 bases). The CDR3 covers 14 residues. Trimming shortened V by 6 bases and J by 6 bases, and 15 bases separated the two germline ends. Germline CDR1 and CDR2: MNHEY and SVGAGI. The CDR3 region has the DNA TGTGCCAGCAGGGAGAGGACAGACATAAACATTCAGTACTTC. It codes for CASRERTDINIQYF.

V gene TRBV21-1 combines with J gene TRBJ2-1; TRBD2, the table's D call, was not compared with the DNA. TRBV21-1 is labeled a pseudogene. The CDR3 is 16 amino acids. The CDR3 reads CASSKKTQSGNHEQFF. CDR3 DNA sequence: TGTGCCAGCAGCAAGAAGACCCAGAGCGGAAACCATGAGCAGTTCTTC.

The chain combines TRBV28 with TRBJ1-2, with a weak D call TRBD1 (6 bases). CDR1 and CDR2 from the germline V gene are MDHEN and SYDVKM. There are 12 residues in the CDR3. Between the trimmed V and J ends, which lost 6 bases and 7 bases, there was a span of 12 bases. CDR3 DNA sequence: TGTGCCAGCAGACCGGGGGCTGGTGGCTACACCTTC. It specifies CASRPGAGGYTF.

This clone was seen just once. The CDR3 sequence is CASSQDQSSYNSPLHF. The CDR3, as DNA: TGCGCCAGCAGCCAAGACCAAAGCTCCTATAATTCACCCCTCCACTTT. V gene TRBV4-1 combines with J gene TRBJ1-6; D gene ambiguous. V lost 0 bases and J lost 0, with 6 bases in between. From germline, CDR1 is MGHRA and CDR2 YSYEKL. The CDR3 is 16 residues long.

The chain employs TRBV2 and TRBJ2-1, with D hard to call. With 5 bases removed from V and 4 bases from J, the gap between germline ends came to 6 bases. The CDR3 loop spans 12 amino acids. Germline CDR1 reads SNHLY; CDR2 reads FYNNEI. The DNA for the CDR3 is TGTGCCAGCAGTCTCCCATACAATGAGCAGTTCTTC. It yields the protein CASSLPYNEQFF.

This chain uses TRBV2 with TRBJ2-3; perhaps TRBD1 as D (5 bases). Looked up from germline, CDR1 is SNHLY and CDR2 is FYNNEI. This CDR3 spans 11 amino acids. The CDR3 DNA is TGTGGAGGACAAACCACAGATACGCAGTATTTT. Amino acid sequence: CGGQTTDTQYF.

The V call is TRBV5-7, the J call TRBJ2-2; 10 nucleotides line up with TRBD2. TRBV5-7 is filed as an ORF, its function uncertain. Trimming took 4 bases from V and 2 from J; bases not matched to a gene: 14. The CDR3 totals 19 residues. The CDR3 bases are TGTGCCAGCAGCGACGCAAGATCTAGCGGGGGCCAAAACACCGGGGAGCTGTTTTTT. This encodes CASSDARSSGGQNTGELFF.

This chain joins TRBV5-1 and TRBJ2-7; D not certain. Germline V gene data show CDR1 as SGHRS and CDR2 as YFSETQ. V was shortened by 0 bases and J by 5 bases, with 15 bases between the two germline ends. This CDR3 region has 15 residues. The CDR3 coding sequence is TGCGCCAGCAGCTTGGCCCTCGGCGTAGGTCACGAGCAGTACTTC. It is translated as CASSLALGVGHEQYF. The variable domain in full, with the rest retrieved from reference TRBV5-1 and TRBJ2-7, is KAGVTQTPRYLIKTRGQQVTLSCSPISGHRSVSWYQQTPGQGLQFLFEYFSETQRNKGNFPGRFSGRQFSNSRSEMNVSTLELGDSALYLCASSLALGVGHEQYFGPGTRLTVT.

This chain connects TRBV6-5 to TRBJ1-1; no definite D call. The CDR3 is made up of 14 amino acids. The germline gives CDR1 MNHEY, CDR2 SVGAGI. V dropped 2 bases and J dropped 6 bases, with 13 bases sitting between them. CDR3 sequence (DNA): TGTGCCAGCAGTTACCGGCACCTGGGCGCTGAAGCTTTCTTT. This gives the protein CASSYRHLGAEAFF.

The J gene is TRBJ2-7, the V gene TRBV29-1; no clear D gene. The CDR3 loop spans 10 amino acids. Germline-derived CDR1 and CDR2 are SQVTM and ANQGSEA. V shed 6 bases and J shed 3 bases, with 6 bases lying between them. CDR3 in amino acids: CSVVIYEQYF. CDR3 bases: TGCAGCGTCGTTATCTACGAGCAGTACTTC.

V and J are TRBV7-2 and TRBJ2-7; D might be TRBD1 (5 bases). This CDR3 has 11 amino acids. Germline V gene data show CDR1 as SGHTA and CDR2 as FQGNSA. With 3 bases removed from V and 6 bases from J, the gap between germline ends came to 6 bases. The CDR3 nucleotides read TGTGCCAGCAGCTTCAGGGCCGAGCAGTACTTC. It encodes CASSFRAEQYF.

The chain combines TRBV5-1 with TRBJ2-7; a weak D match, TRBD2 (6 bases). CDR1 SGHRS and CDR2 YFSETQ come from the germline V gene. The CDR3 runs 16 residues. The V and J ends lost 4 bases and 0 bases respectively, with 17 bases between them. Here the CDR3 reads CASSLGGVGNSYEQYF. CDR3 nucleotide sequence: TGCGCCAGCAGCCTCGGAGGGGTCGGGAACTCCTACGAGCAGTACTTC. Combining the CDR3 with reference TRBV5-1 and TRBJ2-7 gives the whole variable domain KAGVTQTPRYLIKTRGQQVTLSCSPISGHRSVSWYQQTPGQGLQFLFEYFSETQRNKGNFPGRFSGRQFSNSRSEMNVSTLELGDSALYLCASSLGGVGNSYEQYFGPGTRLTVT.

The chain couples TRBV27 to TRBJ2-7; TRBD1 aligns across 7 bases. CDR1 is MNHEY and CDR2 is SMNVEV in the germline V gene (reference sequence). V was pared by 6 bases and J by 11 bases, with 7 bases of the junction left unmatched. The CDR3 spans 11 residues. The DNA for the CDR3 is TGTGCCAGCAGCCAGAGGGGGCGAGAGTACTTC. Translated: CASSQRGREYF.

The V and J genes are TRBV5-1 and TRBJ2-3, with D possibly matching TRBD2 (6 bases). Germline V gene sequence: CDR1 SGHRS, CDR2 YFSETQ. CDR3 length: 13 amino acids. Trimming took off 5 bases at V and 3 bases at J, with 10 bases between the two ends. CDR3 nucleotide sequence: TGCGCCAGCAGGTCGGAGGGAACAGATACGCAGTATTTT. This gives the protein CASRSEGTDTQYF.

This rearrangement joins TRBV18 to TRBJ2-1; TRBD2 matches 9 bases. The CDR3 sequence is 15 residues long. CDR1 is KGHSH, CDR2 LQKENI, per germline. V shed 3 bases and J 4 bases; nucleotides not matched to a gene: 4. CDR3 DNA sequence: TGTGCCAGCTCACCCCAGACTAGCGGTTACAATGAGCAGTTCTTC. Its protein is CASSPQTSGYNEQFF.

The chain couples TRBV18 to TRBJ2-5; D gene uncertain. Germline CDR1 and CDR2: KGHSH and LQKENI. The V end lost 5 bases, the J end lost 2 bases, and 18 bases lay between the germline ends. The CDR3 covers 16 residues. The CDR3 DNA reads TGTGCCAGCTCATCACGAGGCGGTCCAACACAAGAGACCCAGTACTTC. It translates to CASSSRGGPTQETQYF.

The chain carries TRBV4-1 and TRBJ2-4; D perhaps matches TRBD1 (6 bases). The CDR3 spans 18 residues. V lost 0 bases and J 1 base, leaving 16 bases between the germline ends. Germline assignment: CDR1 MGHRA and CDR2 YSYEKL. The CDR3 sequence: CASSQERWGLLAKNIQYF. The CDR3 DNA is TGCGCCAGCAGCCAAGAGCGATGGGGGCTGTTGGCCAAAAACATTCAGTACTTC.

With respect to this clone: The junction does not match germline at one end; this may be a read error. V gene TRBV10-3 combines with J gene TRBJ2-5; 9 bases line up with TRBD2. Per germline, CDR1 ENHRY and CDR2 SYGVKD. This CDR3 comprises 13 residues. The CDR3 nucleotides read TGTGCCAGCACGACTAGCGGTGAAATGTCTTGGAACTTC. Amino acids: CASTTSGEMSWNF.

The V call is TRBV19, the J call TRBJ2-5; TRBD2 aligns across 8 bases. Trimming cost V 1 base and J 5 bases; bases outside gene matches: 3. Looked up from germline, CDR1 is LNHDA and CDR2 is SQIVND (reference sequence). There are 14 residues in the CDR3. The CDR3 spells CASSIVASGETQYF. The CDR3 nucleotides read TGTGCCAGTAGTATAGTGGCTAGCGGGGAGACCCAGTACTTC.

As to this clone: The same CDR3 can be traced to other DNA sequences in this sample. Written as DNA, the CDR3 is TGCGCCAGCAGCTTGGGCACTAGCGGGGTCACAGATACGCAGTATTTT. Translation: CASSLGTSGVTDTQYF. This rearrangement joins TRBV5-1 to TRBJ2-3, with 10 bases identical to TRBD2. V shed 0 bases, J shed 2 bases, and the junction held 3 bases outside the gene matches. From germline, CDR1 is SGHRS and CDR2 YFSETQ. The CDR3 consists of 16 residues.

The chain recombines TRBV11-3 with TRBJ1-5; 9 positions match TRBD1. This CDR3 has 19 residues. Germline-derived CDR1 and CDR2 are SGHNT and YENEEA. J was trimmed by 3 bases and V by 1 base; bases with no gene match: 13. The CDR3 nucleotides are TGTGCCAGCAGCTTAGGACGGGTCATCGGACAGGGGCTCAATCAGCCCCAGCATTTT. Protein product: CASSLGRVIGQGLNQPQHF.

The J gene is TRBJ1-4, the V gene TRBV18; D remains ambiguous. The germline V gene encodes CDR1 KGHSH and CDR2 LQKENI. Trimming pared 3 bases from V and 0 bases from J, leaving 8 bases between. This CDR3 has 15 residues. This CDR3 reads CASSPSAATNEKLFF. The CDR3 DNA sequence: TGTGCCAGCTCACCCAGCGCGGCAACTAATGAAAAACTGTTTTTT.